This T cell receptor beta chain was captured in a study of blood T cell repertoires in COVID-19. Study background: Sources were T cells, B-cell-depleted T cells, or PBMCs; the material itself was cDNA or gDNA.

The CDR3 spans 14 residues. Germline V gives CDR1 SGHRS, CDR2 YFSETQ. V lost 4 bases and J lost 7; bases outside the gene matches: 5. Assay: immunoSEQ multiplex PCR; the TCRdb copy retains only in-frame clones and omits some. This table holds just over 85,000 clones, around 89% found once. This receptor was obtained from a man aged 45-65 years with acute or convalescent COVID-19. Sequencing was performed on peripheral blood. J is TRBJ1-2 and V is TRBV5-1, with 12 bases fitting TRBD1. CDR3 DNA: TGCGCCAGCAGCGTGGGACAGGGGGCCAGTGGCTACACCTTC. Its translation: CASSVGQGASGYTF.